A selection of T cell receptor beta chains follows, all from one sample in a study of blood T cell repertoires in COVID-19. This table comes from immunoSEQ multiplex PCR, and its TCRdb copy is limited to in-frame clones, with some not included. The table shows roughly 200,000 clones, with approximately 90% occurring only once. Sequencing was performed on PBMCs or T cells enriched from blood (not recorded which). Every receptor here comes from a man under 40 who had recovered from COVID-19. The CDR3 runs from the conserved cysteine through the conserved F or W. A D gene is named only where the DNA matches it firmly.

DNA: TGTGCCAGTAGATTGCAGGGGGCTCATGAGCAGTTCTTC
CDR3: CASRLQGAHEQFF
J: TRBJ2-1
D: TRBD1
V: TRBV19

DNA: TGTGCCAGCAGCCAAGACCCCGGGGGTCAACGCAGCTATGGCTACACCTTC
CDR3: CASSQDPGGQRSYGYTF
J: TRBJ1-2
D: .
V: TRBV14

DNA: TGCAGTGCTAGTATAAGGGGGCCCCCAGGGTACGAGCAGTACTTC
CDR3: CSASIRGPPGYEQYF
J: TRBJ2-7
D: TRBD1
V: TRBV20-1

DNA: TGTGCCTGGAGTGACAGGGGGACGGACACTGAAGCTTTCTTT
CDR3: CAWSDRGTDTEAFF
J: TRBJ1-1
D: TRBD1
V: TRBV30

DNA: TGTGCCAGCAGCTTGGCCGCGAATCAGCCCCAGCATTTT
CDR3: CASSLAANQPQHF
J: TRBJ1-5
D: .
V: TRBV5-6

DNA: TGTGCCAGCAGCGTACGGACTAGCTCGTACAATGAGCAGTTCTTC
CDR3: CASSVRTSSYNEQFF
J: TRBJ2-1
D: TRBD2
V: TRBV9

DNA: TGTGCCAGCAGCCTCAGACAGGGAAGTTCCTACGAGCAGTACTTC
CDR3: CASSLRQGSSYEQYF
J: TRBJ2-7
D: TRBD1
V: TRBV11-3

DNA: TGTGCCAGCAGTAACACAGGCGGGAGCGGTCGCTACGAGCAGTACTTC
CDR3: CASSNTGGSGRYEQYF
J: TRBJ2-7
D: TRBD2
V: TRBV28

DNA: TGTGCCAGCAGTCGGACTAGCGGTAACTACAATGAGCAGTTCTTC
CDR3: CASSRTSGNYNEQFF
J: TRBJ2-1
D: TRBD2
V: TRBV6-5

DNA: TGTGCCAGCAGCGTATCCGGGGAGATAGCCCAGTACTTC
CDR3: CASSVSGEIAQYF
J: TRBJ2-5
D: .
V: TRBV9

DNA: TGCGCCAGCAGCTTGACGGGCCTGGGAGGGACGCAGTATTTT
CDR3: CASSLTGLGGTQYF
J: TRBJ2-3
D: TRBD2
V: TRBV5-1

DNA: TGTGCCAGTAGTGCCGGGACAGGGGGCGGCAATCAGCCCCAGCATTTT
CDR3: CASSAGTGGGNQPQHF
J: TRBJ1-5
D: TRBD1
V: TRBV19

DNA: TGTGCCAGCAGAAAAAATCGGGGCTCTGGAAACACCATATATTTT
CDR3: CASRKNRGSGNTIYF
J: TRBJ1-3
D: .
V: TRBV7-9

DNA: TGCGCCAGCAGCTCGGGACAGGGTTGGGTGTTGACTAATGAAAAACTGTTTTTT
CDR3: CASSSGQGWVLTNEKLFF
J: TRBJ1-4
D: TRBD1
V: TRBV5-1